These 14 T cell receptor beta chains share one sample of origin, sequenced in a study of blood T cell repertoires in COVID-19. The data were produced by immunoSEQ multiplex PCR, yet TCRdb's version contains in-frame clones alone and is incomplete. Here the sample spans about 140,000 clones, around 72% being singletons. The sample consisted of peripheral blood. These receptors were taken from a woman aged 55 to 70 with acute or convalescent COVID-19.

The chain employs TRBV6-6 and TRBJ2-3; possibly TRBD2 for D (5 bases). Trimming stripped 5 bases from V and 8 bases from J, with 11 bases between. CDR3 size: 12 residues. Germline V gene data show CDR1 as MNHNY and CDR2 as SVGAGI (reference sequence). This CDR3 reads CASSRRFGTQYF. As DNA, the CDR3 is TGTGCCAGCAGTCGGAGGTTTGGTACGCAGTATTTT.

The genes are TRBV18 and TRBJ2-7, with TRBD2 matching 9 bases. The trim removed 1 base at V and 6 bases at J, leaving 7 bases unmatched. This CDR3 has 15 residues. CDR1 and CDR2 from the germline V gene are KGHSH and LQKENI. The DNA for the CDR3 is TGTGCCAGCTCACCACGACTAGCGGATAAGGGCGAGCAGTACTTC. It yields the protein CASSPRLADKGEQYF.

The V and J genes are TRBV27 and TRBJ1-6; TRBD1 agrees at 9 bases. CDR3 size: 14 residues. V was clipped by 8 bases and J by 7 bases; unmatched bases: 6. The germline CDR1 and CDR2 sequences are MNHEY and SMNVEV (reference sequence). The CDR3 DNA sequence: TGTGCCAGCCACAGGGGGCGTGGAAATTCACCCCTCCACTTT. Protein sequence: CASHRGRGNSPLHF.

CDR3 sequence: CASSQIEGGLYEQYF. The CDR3 DNA follows: TGCGCCAGCAGCCAGATCGAAGGTGGGCTCTACGAGCAGTACTTC. The rearrangement joins TRBV4-1 to TRBJ2-7; D unresolved. This CDR3 region has 15 residues. Looked up from germline, CDR1 is MGHRA and CDR2 is YSYEKL. The V and J ends lost 3 bases and 3 bases respectively, with 15 bases between them.

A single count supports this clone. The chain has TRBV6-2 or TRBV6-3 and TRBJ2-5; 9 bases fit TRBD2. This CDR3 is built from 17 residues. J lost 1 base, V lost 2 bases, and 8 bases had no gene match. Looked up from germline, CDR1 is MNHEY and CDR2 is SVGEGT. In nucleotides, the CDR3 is TGTGCCAGCAGTTACGGAGTAGCGGGAGTTCTCCAAGAGACCCAGTACTTC. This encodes CASSYGVAGVLQETQYF.

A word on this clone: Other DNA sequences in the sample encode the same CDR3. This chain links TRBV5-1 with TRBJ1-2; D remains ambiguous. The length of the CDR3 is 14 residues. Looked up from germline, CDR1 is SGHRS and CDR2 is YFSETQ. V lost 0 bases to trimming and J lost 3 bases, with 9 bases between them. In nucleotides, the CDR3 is TGCGCCAGCAGCTTGGTCCGGGAAGACTATGGCTACACCTTC. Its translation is CASSLVREDYGYTF.

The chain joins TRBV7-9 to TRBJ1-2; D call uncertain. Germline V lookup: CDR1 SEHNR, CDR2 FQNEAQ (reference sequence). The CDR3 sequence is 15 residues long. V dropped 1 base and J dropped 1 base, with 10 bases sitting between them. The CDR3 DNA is TGTGCCAGCAGCTTAGGTACAGCCTATAACTATGGCTACACCTTC. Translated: CASSLGTAYNYGYTF.

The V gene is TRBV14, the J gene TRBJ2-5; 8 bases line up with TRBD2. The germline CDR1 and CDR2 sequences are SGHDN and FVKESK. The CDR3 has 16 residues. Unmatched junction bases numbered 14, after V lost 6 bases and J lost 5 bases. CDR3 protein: CASRRSGAGVQETQYF. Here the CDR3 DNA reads TGTGCCAGCAGACGGTCCGGAGCGGGAGTGCAGGAGACCCAGTACTTC.

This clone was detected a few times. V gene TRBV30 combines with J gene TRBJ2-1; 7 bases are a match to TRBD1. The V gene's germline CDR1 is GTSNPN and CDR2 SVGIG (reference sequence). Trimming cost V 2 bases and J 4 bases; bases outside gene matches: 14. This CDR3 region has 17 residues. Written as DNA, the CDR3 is TGTGCCTGGAGTAGGAGACAGGGTGCCCTTGCGTACAATGAGCAGTTCTTC. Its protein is CAWSRRQGALAYNEQFF.

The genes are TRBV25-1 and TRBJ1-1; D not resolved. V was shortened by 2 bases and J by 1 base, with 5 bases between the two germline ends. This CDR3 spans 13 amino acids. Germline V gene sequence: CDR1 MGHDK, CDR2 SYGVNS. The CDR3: CASSEAGNTEAFF. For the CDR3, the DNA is TGTGCCAGCAGTGAAGCAGGGAACACTGAAGCTTTCTTT.

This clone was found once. CDR3 amino acids: CASSTRFGDGTGAMRGAFF. The CDR3 DNA reads TGTGCCAGCAGCACTAGGTTTGGGGACGGTACAGGGGCAATGAGGGGAGCTTTCTTT. The V call is TRBV9, the J call TRBJ1-1; 7 nucleotides line up with TRBD1. Germline CDR1 is SGDLS and CDR2 is YYNGEE. The CDR3 totals 19 residues. After removal of 4 bases from V and 10 bases from J, the junction contained 28 bases not matched to a gene. Full variable domain (remainder filled in from reference TRBV9 and TRBJ1-1): DSGVTQTPKHLITATGQRVTLRCSPRSGDLSVYWYQQSLDQGLQFLIQYYNGEERAKGNILERFSAQQFPDLHSELNLSSLELGDSALYFCASSTRFGDGTGAMRGAFFGQGTRLTVV.

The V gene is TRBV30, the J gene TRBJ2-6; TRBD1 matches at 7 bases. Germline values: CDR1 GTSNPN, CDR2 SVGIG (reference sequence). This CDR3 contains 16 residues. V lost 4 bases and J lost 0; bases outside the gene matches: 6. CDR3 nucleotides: TGTGCCTGGAACAGGGGTCTTAACTCTGGGGCCAACGTCCTGACTTTC. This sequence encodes CAWNRGLNSGANVLTF.

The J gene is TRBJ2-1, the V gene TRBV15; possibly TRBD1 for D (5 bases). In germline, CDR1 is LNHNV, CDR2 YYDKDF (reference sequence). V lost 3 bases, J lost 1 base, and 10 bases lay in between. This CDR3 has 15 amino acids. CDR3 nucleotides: TGTGCCACCAGCAGTGGGCAGGGATCCTACAATGAGCAGTTCTTC. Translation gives CATSSGQGSYNEQFF.

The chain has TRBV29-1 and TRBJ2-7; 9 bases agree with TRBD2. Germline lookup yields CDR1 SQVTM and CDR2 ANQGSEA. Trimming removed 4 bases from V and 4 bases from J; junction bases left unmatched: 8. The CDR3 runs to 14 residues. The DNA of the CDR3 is TGCAGCGTTGCAGTCGCGGGAGGGCCGTACGAGCAGTACTTC. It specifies CSVAVAGGPYEQYF.